The 16 T cell receptor beta chains below come from one sample, sequenced in a study of Graves' ophthalmopathy and Graves' hyperthyroidism. RNA transcripts were the source from which TCR beta CDR3 regions were amplified. The first round was an RT-PCR with HTBI primers, and the second round was a multiplex PCR. TCRdb re-called the multiplex PCR reads with MiXCR, one entry per CDR3 protein. This table holds 580,000 or so distinct CDR3 sequences, under 40% found once. Sequencing was performed on peripheral blood or thyroid tissue (not recorded which). These receptors were taken from an adult man with Graves' hyperthyroidism.

Ten or more counts support this clonotype. This rearrangement joins TRBV12-3 or TRBV12-4 to TRBJ1-1; D is ambiguous. There are 14 residues in the CDR3. Trimming stripped 1 base from V and 4 bases from J, with 10 bases between. The CDR3 sequence is CASSLGASRTEAFF. CDR3 sequence (DNA): TGTGCCAGCAGTTTAGGGGCCAGTCGCACTGAAGCTTTCTTT.

This clonotype was observed at least ten times. The chain uses TRBV6-6 and TRBJ1-2, with 8 bases aligning to TRBD1. The V and J ends lost 5 bases and 3 bases, in that order; junction bases with no gene match: 8. The CDR3 loop spans 15 amino acids. Germline V gene sequence: CDR1 MNHNY, CDR2 SVGAGI (reference sequence). CDR3 DNA: TGTGCCAGCAGTGTCGACAGGGGAGGCGACTATGGCTACACCTTC. As protein: CASSVDRGGDYGYTF.

V and J are TRBV5-6 and TRBJ2-6; the D is unclear. Trimming stripped 0 bases from V and 12 bases from J, with 7 bases between. This CDR3 has 12 residues. Per the germline V gene, CDR1 is SGHDT and CDR2 is YYEEEE. The CDR3 is CASSLAVPVLTF. The CDR3 DNA follows: TGTGCCAGCAGCTTGGCAGTACCCGTCCTGACTTTC.

This clonotype came up many times. This rearrangement joins TRBV20-1 to TRBJ1-2; a weak D match, TRBD1 (5 bases). The CDR3 extends over 14 amino acids. Germline values: CDR1 DFQATT, CDR2 SNEGSKA (reference sequence). V shed 0 bases and J shed 4 bases, with 12 bases lying between them. The CDR3 is CSAREVGESYGYTF. In DNA, the CDR3 is TGCAGTGCTAGAGAAGTGGGGGAATCCTATGGCTACACCTTC.

The chain carries TRBV29-1 and TRBJ2-7; 8 nucleotides align to TRBD2. The CDR3 extends over 13 amino acids. The ends lost 6 bases at V and 0 bases at J; junction bases unmatched: 4. In germline, CDR1 is SQVTM, CDR2 ANQGSEA. This CDR3 is CSVGLAVSYEQYF. CDR3 nucleotides: TGCAGCGTAGGACTAGCTGTCTCCTACGAGCAGTACTTC.

The table lists this clonotype with many counts. V usage is TRBV6-5 and J usage is TRBJ1-5; a possible D gene is TRBD1 (6 bases). V was clipped by 6 bases and J by 4 bases, with 16 bases between them. Germline CDR1 and CDR2: MNHEY and SVGAGI. CDR3 length equals 15 residues. This chain's CDR3 is CASRQQGGRNQPQHF. The CDR3 nucleotides read TGTGCCAGCAGACAACAGGGAGGTCGAAATCAGCCCCAGCATTTT.

The chain employs TRBV7-8 and TRBJ2-3, with 7 nucleotides matching TRBD2. J lost 0 bases, V lost 5 bases, and 11 bases had no gene match. In germline, CDR1 is SGHVS, CDR2 FQNEAQ. This CDR3 region has 17 residues. The CDR3 sequence: CASSAVPGLLSTDTQYF. CDR3 DNA sequence: TGTGCCAGCAGCGCGGTGCCGGGACTACTAAGCACAGATACGCAGTATTTT. Filled out from reference TRBV7-8 and TRBJ2-3, the complete variable domain reads GAGVSQSPRYKVAKRGQDVALRCDPISGHVSLFWYQQALGQGPEFLTYFQNEAQLDKSGLPSDRFFAERPEGSVSTLKIQRTQQEDSAVYLCASSAVPGLLSTDTQYFGPGTRLTVL.

Concerning this clonotype: One end of the junction does not line up with germline, which may come from a read error. This chain uses TRBV12-3 or TRBV12-4 with TRBJ2-7; D unresolved. The CDR3 consists of 15 residues. The CDR3 spells CASSHQMGSHYEQHF. As DNA, the CDR3 is TGCGCCAGCAGCCACCAGATGGGGTCCCACTACGAGCAGCACTTC.

The table lists this clonotype with a few counts. The chain has TRBV6-6 and TRBJ1-1; D is perhaps TRBD1 (6 bases). This CDR3 spans 17 amino acids. Trimming shortened V by 2 bases and J by 3 bases, and 19 bases separated the two germline ends. The germline V gene encodes CDR1 MNHNY and CDR2 SVGAGI (reference sequence). CDR3 amino acids: CASSYPRGAGAHTEAFF. The CDR3 nucleotides are TGTGCCAGCAGTTACCCCCGGGGCGCAGGGGCGCACACTGAAGCTTTCTTT.

The CDR3 sequence is CASSFRDRGSNYGYTF. CDR3 in DNA: TGTGCCAGCAGCTTCCGGGACAGGGGATCAAACTATGGCTACACCTTC. The chain combines TRBV7-9 with TRBJ1-2; 10 bases align to TRBD1. CDR1 and CDR2 (germline): SEHNR, FQNEAQ (reference sequence). CDR3 length: 16 amino acids. The V segment lost 3 bases and the J segment 2 bases; nucleotides outside the gene matches: 6.

Details on this clonotype: A read error may be the cause here, since a much bigger clone is one base away. Here the CDR3 omits its conserved ending phenylalanine or tryptophan, so a read error is the likely source. The chain has TRBV5-1 and TRBJ2-7, with 11 nucleotides matching TRBD2. The CDR3 is made up of 16 amino acids. Germline-derived CDR1 and CDR2 are SGHRS and YFSETQ. With V trimmed by 7 bases and J by 3 bases, 12 bases remained unmatched. CDR3 sequence reads: CASGPRDTSGGYEQYL. The CDR3 DNA follows: TGCGCCAGCGGACCCCGCGACACTAGCGGGGGCTACGAGCAGTACCTC.

This clonotype showed up just a few times. The chain joins TRBV30 to TRBJ1-3; no clear D gene. The V gene's germline CDR1 is GTSNPN and CDR2 SVGIG (reference sequence). V was pared by 0 bases and J by 4 bases, with 7 bases between. The CDR3 is made up of 13 amino acids. CDR3 protein: CAWSVLGGNTIYF. DNA of the CDR3: TGTGCCTGGAGTGTACTGGGCGGAAACACCATATATTTT.

The V call is TRBV7-3, the J call TRBJ2-2; 10 bases map to TRBD1. The trim removed 5 bases at V and 7 bases at J, leaving 10 bases unmatched. Germline V gene sequence: CDR1 SGHTA, CDR2 FQGTGA. This CDR3 has 16 residues. The CDR3 DNA reads TGTGCCAGCAGCGCGACAGGGGGCGCTTTAATCGGGGAGCTGTTTTTT. This sequence encodes CASSATGGALIGELFF.

V gene TRBV7-8 combines with J gene TRBJ2-7, with 7 bases that match TRBD1. CDR3 length equals 15 residues. CDR1 is SGHVS and CDR2 is FQNEAQ in the germline V gene. The junction had 5 bases not matched to a gene; V was cut back by 0 bases and J by 3 bases. DNA of the CDR3: TGTGCCAGCAGCTTAGCGAGACAGGGTCACTACGAGCAGTACTTC. It codes for CASSLARQGHYEQYF.

Concerning this clonotype: The junction shows a germline mismatch at one end, possibly a read error. The rearrangement joins TRBV10-3 to TRBJ1-1; tentative D call: TRBD1 (5 bases). The germline V gene has CDR1 ENHRY and CDR2 SYGVKD. The CDR3 spans 14 residues. CDR3 in DNA: TGTGCCAGCAGTTACCTTCGCCGGGGGGCTGAAGCTTTCTTT. Its protein product is CASSYLRRGAEAFF.

The CDR3 bases are TGTGCCTGGACTCTGACGGGTAACTCCTACGAGCAGTACTTC. Translation: CAWTLTGNSYEQYF. The chain joins TRBV30 to TRBJ2-7; D is unclear. Per the germline V gene, CDR1 is GTSNPN and CDR2 is SVGIG (reference sequence). There are 14 residues in the CDR3. Between the trimmed V and J ends, which lost 4 bases and 0 bases, there was a span of 13 bases.